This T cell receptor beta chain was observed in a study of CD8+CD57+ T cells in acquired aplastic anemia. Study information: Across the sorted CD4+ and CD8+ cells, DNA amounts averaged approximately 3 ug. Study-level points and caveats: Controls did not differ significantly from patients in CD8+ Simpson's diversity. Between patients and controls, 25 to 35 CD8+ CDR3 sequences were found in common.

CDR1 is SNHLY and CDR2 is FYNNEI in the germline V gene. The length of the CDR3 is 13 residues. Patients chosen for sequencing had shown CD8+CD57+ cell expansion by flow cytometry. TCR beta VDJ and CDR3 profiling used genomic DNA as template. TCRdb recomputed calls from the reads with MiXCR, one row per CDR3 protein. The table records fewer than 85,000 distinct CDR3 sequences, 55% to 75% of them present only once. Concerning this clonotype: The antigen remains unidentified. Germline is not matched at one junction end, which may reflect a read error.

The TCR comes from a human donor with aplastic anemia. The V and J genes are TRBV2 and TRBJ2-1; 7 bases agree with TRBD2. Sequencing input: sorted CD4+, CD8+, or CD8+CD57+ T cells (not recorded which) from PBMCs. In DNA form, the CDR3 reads TGTGCCACCCGGCGGGAGTCCTTCAATGAGCAGTTCTTC. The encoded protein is CATRRESFNEQFF.